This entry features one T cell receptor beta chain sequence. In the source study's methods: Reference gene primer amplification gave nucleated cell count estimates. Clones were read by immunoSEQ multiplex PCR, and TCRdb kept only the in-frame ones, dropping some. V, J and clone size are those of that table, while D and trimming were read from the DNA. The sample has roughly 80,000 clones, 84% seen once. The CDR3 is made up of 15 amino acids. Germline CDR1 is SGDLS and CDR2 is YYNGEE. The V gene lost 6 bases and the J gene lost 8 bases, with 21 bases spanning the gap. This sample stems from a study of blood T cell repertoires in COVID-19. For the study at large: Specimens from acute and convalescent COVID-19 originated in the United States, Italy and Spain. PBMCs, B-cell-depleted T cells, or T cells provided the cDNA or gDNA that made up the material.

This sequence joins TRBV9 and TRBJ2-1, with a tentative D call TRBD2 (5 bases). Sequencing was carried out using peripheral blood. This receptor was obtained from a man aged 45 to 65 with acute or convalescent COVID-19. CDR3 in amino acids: CASTRSMRVNDEQFF. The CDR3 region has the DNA TGTGCCAGCACTAGAAGCATGAGGGTTAACGATGAGCAGTTCTTC.